What follows are 10 T cell receptor beta chains derived from one specimen sequenced in a study of response to subunit inactivated influenza vaccine. TCRdb reanalysed the RT-PCR reads using MiXCR and keeps one entry per CDR3 protein. The data contain about 700,000 distinct CDR3 sequences, about 14% of them seen just once; the ten biggest clones take up less than 7%. Material: PBMCs from blood, obtained about 14 days before vaccination. The receptors stem from a man over 45 who received an inactivated influenza vaccine.

V is TRBV7-8 and J is TRBJ2-2; D is perhaps TRBD1 or TRBD2 (5 bases each). The CDR3 is 15 amino acids. Per germline, CDR1 SGHVS and CDR2 FQNEAQ. Trimming shortened V by 5 bases and J by 3 bases, and 13 bases separated the two germline ends. The CDR3 DNA reads as TGTGCCAGCAGCCGAGCCCCGGGGCACACCGGGGAGCTGTTTTTT. Its translation: CASSRAPGHTGELFF. The full variable domain, with the rest looked up from reference TRBV7-8 and TRBJ2-2, is GAGVSQSPRYKVAKRGQDVALRCDPISGHVSLFWYQQALGQGPEFLTYFQNEAQLDKSGLPSDRFFAERPEGSVSTLKIQRTQQEDSAVYLCASSRAPGHTGELFFGEGSRLTVL.

V is TRBV7-9 and J is TRBJ2-7; D might be TRBD1 or TRBD2, each matching 6 bases. The germline CDR1 and CDR2 sequences are SEHNR and FQNEAQ (reference sequence). V was trimmed by 5 bases and J by 7 bases, leaving 21 bases between them. The CDR3 covers 15 residues. The CDR3 DNA sequence: TGTGCCAGCAGCGAAGGTACGGGGGCGACCCGGGAGCAGTACTTC. It translates to CASSEGTGATREQYF.

There are many counts of this clonotype. CDR3 residues: CASSSSGWPQHF. In DNA, the CDR3 is TGTGCCAGCAGCTCATCCGGGTGGCCCCAGCATTTT. This chain joins TRBV11-2 and TRBJ1-5; D unclear. CDR3 length: 12 amino acids. Germline V gene lookup returns CDR1 SGHAT and CDR2 FQNNGV. Trimming pared 4 bases from V and 9 bases from J, leaving 10 bases between.

The J gene is TRBJ1-4, the V gene TRBV5-1; maybe TRBD1 (5 bases). CDR1 and CDR2 (germline): SGHRS, YFSETQ. This CDR3 has 15 amino acids. Trimming took off 2 bases at V and 0 bases at J, with 8 bases between the two ends. The CDR3 loop reads CASSFQGATNEKLFF. CDR3 sequence (DNA): TGCGCCAGCAGCTTTCAGGGTGCAACTAATGAAAAACTGTTTTTT.

This clonotype was recorded many times. V is TRBV25-1 and J is TRBJ2-1; 14 bases line up with TRBD2. The V gene's germline CDR1 is MGHDK and CDR2 SYGVNS. V lost 2 bases and J lost 4; bases outside the gene matches: 4. The CDR3 extends over 17 amino acids. Here the CDR3 DNA reads TGTGCCAGCAGTGAAGGGACTAGCGGGAGACGGTACAATGAGCAGTTCTTC. It translates to CASSEGTSGRRYNEQFF. Full variable domain (remainder filled in from reference TRBV25-1 and TRBJ2-1): EADIYQTPRYLVIGTGKKITLECSQTMGHDKMYWYQQDPGMELHLIHYSYGVNSTEKGDLSSESTVSRIRTEHFPLTLESARPSHTSQYLCASSEGTSGRRYNEQFFGPGTRLTVL.

The J gene is TRBJ2-7, the V gene TRBV11-2; D tentatively reads TRBD1 or TRBD2 (5 bases each). This CDR3 contains 16 residues. Germline V CDR1 and CDR2: SGHAT, FQNNGV. V was cut by 3 bases and J by 3 bases, with 18 bases left in between. The CDR3 DNA is TGTGCCAGCAGCTTGTTGGTAACTCGGGGCCACTACGAGCAGTACTTC. Its translation: CASSLLVTRGHYEQYF. Full variable domain (rest looked up from reference TRBV11-2 and TRBJ2-7): EAGVAQSPRYKIIEKRQSVAFWCNPISGHATLYWYQQILGQGPKLLIQFQNNGVVDDSQLPKDRFSAERLKGVDSTLKIQPAKLEDSAVYLCASSLLVTRGHYEQYFGPGTRLTVT.

This clonotype was seen a handful of times. The chain couples TRBV10-3 to TRBJ2-7; D may be TRBD2 (5 bases). V was trimmed by 0 bases and J by 0 bases, leaving 6 bases between them. The CDR3 runs 14 residues. The germline CDR1 and CDR2 sequences are ENHRY and SYGVKD. DNA for the CDR3: TGTGCCATCAGTGAGTCGGCGGGCTCCTACGAGCAGTACTTC. It is translated as CAISESAGSYEQYF.

This clonotype was detected many times. The chain joins TRBV4-3 to TRBJ2-3; D call uncertain. The CDR3 length is 16 residues. Germline V CDR1 and CDR2: LGHNA, YSLEER. The V end was cut by 1 base, the J end by 4 bases, with 15 bases between. The CDR3 sequence is CASSQVLARPADTQYF. CDR3 nucleotide sequence: TGCGCCAGCAGCCAAGTTCTTGCGAGGCCCGCAGATACGCAGTATTTT.

The chain carries TRBV7-2 and TRBJ2-7; either TRBD1 or TRBD2 may fit D (5 bases each). The CDR3 is 15 amino acids. Trimming cost V 3 bases and J 0 bases, with 12 bases left between them. Germline loops: CDR1 SGHTA, CDR2 FQGNSA. The CDR3 spells CASSFFGAPSYEQYF. As DNA, the CDR3 is TGTGCCAGCAGCTTTTTCGGGGCCCCCTCCTACGAGCAGTACTTC.

This clonotype was detected a few times. This sequence joins TRBV6-1 and TRBJ1-3; D remains unclear. Per germline, CDR1 MNHNS and CDR2 SASEGT. The CDR3 length is 16 residues. The germline V and J ends were trimmed by 6 bases and 3 bases, with 18 bases remaining between them. CDR3 sequence: CASSRGGRIRGNTIYF. The CDR3 bases are TGTGCCAGCAGCCGAGGAGGGCGGATTCGTGGAAACACCATATATTTT.